A single sample gave rise to the 5 T cell receptor beta chains below, sequenced in a study of T cell responses to AZD1222 COVID-19 vaccine. Measured with immunoSEQ multiplex PCR; TCRdb has only the in-frame clones, and not every one. The sample lists 120,000 to 150,000 clones, around 90% occurring once. Sequencing used peripheral blood, obtained on day 0 of AZD1222 vaccination. The receptors were sampled from an adult in good health.

The J gene is TRBJ1-2, the V gene TRBV5-6; weak D call: TRBD1 (5 bases). Between the trimmed V and J ends, which lost 1 base and 3 bases, there was a span of 10 bases. There are 14 residues in the CDR3. Germline lookup yields CDR1 SGHDT and CDR2 YYEEEE. In nucleotides, the CDR3 is TGTGCCAGCAGCTTGATTAGGGGAGACTATGGCTACACCTTC. This encodes CASSLIRGDYGYTF.

The chain has TRBV3-1 (or the pseudogene TRBV3-2) and TRBJ2-7, with a possible D match to TRBD1 (5 bases). Germline V gene data show CDR1 as LGHDT and CDR2 as YNNKEL (reference sequence). The CDR3 sequence is 14 residues long. Trimming pared 0 bases from V and 3 bases from J, leaving 9 bases between. CDR3: CASSQDRVYYEQYF. The CDR3 DNA reads TGTGCCAGCAGCCAAGACAGGGTTTACTACGAGCAGTACTTC.

The chain employs TRBV5-4 and TRBJ2-3; D is possibly TRBD1 or TRBD2 (5 bases each). Germline CDR1 is SGHNT and CDR2 is YYREEE (reference sequence). Trimming stripped 2 bases from V and 2 bases from J, with 9 bases between. The CDR3 runs 14 residues. The CDR3 loop reads CASSFWGSTDTQYF. The CDR3 DNA reads as TGTGCCAGCAGCTTTTGGGGGTCCACAGATACGCAGTATTTT.

This clone is labeled as medium-sized. J is TRBJ1-5 and V is TRBV6-2 or TRBV6-3; possibly TRBD1 for D (6 bases). The CDR3 loop spans 13 amino acids. Germline V gene data show CDR1 as MNHEY and CDR2 as SVGEGT. Trimming pared 5 bases from V and 5 bases from J, leaving 10 bases between. The CDR3 here is CASSRNRDQPQHF. In nucleotides, the CDR3 is TGTGCCAGCAGTCGGAACAGGGATCAGCCCCAGCATTTT.

V gene TRBV7-9 combines with J gene TRBJ1-2; the D gene is possibly TRBD1 (5 bases). V lost 1 base and J 3 bases, leaving 21 bases between the germline ends. CDR1 SEHNR and CDR2 FQNEAQ come from the germline V gene (reference sequence). This CDR3 is 18 amino acids long. CDR3 sequence: CASSLGGVMGYFHYGYTF. The CDR3 DNA follows: TGTGCCAGCAGCTTAGGGGGGGTGATGGGCTACTTTCACTATGGCTACACCTTC.